The clone carrying this T cell receptor beta chain was seen many times. The antigen is unknown. The V gene end was trimmed by 2 bases and the J gene end by 0 bases; junction bases not matched to a gene: 5. Per germline, CDR1 LGHNA and CDR2 YSLEER. This CDR3 comprises 16 residues. This sample was included in a study of T-cell reconstitution after alpha-beta-depleted transplantation in children. Study-wide results and caveats: Approximately two months post-transplant, alpha-beta T cells reportedly originated from several hundred expanded graft clones.

Using unique molecular identifiers, the investigators prepared the TCRbeta library. Each CDR3 protein is one row after TCRdb ran MiXCR on the PCR reads. The sample shows 180,000 or so distinct CDR3 sequences, about 6% of them seen only once. The receptor comes from a girl under three years old with combined immunodeficiency, due to receive a stem cell transplant. Sequences were derived from PBMCs, sampled before TCRalphabeta/CD19-depleted stem cell transplant. The V and J genes are TRBV4-3 and TRBJ1-2, with 8 bases lining up with TRBD1. The CDR3 is CASSQKTGDSNYGYTF. DNA of the CDR3: TGCGCCAGCAGCCAAAAGACAGGGGACTCTAACTATGGCTACACCTTC.